This note documents a single T cell receptor (beta chain) sequence. Its binding antigen is unknown. Per-base qualities were not stored, and no clone one base away is much larger. At the junction V is shortened by 6 bases and J by 4 bases; bases outside the gene matches: 6. The CDR3 spans 15 residues, from the cysteine through the phenylalanine. Just CDR3 DNA is preserved here, 45 bases in frame from base 1. The germline V gene provides CDR1 SGHTA and CDR2 FQGNSA. This sample stems from a study of T cell responses to AZD1222 COVID-19 vaccine (dated by TCRdb to 2020 to 2023). Study-level background: A total of 230 to 250 trial participants underwent TCR sequencing, of whom about 210 received two doses of AZD1222 and some 25 received two doses of the MenACWY control vaccine. Trial participants were enrolled by age into subgroups of 18-55, 56-69 and 70-plus years, and around 140, 26 and 57 TCR-sequenced participants, respectively, were included in these subgroups.

Summary of the overall study and its limitations: In the small 56-69-year group, the increase in depth fell short of significance, most likely because of low power. A significant rise in spike-specific TCR breadth and depth was observed after two AZD1222 doses relative to day 0 and relative to MenACWY recipients. Only six AZD1222 recipients were SARS-CoV-2 seropositive at baseline, limiting conclusions about previously exposed vaccinees. Vaccine-associated CD4 TCRs spanned the whole spike protein, with dominant responses in regions 160-218 and 743-854. No day 14 peak-response samples were available, so repertoires were characterized only after the peak T cell response. Most participants were white British and females outnumbered males, and the authors suggested that clonal diversity may have been underestimated. Nearly half of unique spike-specific TCRs reportedly recognized epitopes outside regions mutated in the B.1.351 and B.1.1.7 variants.

In light of the paper, this sample's time point label describes: baseline before first vaccination. The treatment or condition label, as the study defines it: meningococcal conjugate vaccine given as trial control. Vaccinee samples came from UK trials COV001 and COV002, including a single-blind randomized controlled phase 2/3 trial of AZD1222 (ChAdOx1 nCoV-19) in healthy adults. For TCRbeta chain sequencing, PBMC samples were collected from trial participants at day 0 and at day 28 after the second dose. The CDR3 regions of human TCRbeta chains were analyzed by immunosequencing. Regarding the original processing steps: TCRs in the repertoires were compared against a reference library of SARS-CoV-2-specific TCRs that had been generated with the MIRA antigen-specificity platform. Breadth was defined as the fraction of unique TCRs that were SARS-CoV-2-associated. Depth was defined as the fraction of total T cells that were SARS-CoV-2-associated. Using the MIRA data, every spike-specific TCR was mapped to the spike region that the TCR reacted to and assigned to either a CD4 or a CD8 class. Log10-transformed breadth and depth values were compared by one-way ANOVA with Sidak's multiple comparisons tests. What TCRdb holds here is the immuneACCESS table cut down to in-frame rearrangements. Part of the clones is not present; checked against another copy, under half of the missing clones reflect an unresolved V gene, and the others are unexplained. D and trimming were read from the DNA, whereas the V and J calls and clone size are those reported in that table. The sample table shows approximately 220,000 clones, and 90% to 95% are seen once. The ten biggest clones cover approximately 1% of the sample.

This specimen was peripheral blood, taken on day 0 of MenACWY control vaccination. The clonotype comes from an adult in good health. The chain links TRBV7-2 with TRBJ2-1; 10 bases in between match TRBD2. The CDR3 region has the sequence CASSRSGGIYNEQFF. The DNA sequence reads TGTGCCAGCAGTCGTAGCGGGGGGATTTACAATGAGCAGTTCTTC.